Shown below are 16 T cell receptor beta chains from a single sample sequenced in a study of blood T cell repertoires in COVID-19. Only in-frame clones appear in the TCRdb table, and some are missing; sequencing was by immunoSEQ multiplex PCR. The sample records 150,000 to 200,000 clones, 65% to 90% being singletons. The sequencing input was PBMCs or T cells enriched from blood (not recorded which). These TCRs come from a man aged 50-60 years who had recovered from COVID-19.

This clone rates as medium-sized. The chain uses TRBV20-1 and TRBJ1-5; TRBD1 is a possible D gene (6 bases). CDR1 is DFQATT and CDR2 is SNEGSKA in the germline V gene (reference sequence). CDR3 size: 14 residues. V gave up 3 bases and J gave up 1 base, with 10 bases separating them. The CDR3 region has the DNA TGCAGTGCTAGTACAGGGCTAAGCAATCAGCCCCAGCATTTT. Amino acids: CSASTGLSNQPQHF.

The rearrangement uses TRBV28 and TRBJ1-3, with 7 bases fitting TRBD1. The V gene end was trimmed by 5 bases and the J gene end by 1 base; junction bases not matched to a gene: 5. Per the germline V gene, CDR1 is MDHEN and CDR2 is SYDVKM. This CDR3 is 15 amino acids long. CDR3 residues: CASSPPQGSGNTIYF. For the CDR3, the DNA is TGTGCCAGCAGTCCACCACAGGGGTCTGGAAACACCATATATTTT.

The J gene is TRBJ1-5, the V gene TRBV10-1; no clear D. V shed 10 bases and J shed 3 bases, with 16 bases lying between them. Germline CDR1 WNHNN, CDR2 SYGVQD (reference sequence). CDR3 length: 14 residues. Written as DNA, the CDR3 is TGCGCCAACGACGGGTGCAGAAACAATCAGCCCCAGCATTTT. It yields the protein CANDGCRNNQPQHF.

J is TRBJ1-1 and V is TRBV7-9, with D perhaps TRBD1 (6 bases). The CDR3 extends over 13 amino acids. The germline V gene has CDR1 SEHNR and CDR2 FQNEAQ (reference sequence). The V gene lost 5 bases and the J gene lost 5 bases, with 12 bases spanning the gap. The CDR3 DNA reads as TGTGCCAGCAGCCCAGGACAGAGGACTGAAGCTTTCTTT. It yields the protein CASSPGQRTEAFF.

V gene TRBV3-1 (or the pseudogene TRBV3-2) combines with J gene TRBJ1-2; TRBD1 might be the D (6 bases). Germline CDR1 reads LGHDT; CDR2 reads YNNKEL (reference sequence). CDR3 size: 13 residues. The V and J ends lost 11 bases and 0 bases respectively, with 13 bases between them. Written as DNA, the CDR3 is TGTGCCTGTAGTACAGGGACTAACTATGGCTACACCTTC. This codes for CACSTGTNYGYTF.

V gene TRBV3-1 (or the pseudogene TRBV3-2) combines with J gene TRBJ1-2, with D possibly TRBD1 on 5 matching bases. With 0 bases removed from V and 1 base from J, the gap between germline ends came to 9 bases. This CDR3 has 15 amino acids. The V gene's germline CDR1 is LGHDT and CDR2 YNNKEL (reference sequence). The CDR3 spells CASSQDLQGNYGYTF. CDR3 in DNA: TGTGCCAGCAGCCAAGATCTTCAGGGTAACTATGGCTACACCTTC.

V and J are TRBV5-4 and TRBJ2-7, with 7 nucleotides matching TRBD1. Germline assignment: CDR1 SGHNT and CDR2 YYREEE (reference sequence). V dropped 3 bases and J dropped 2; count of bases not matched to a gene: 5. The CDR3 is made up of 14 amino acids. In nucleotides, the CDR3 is TGTGCCAGCAGCTCAGGGGGACCACCCTACGAGCAGTACTTC. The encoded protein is CASSSGGPPYEQYF.

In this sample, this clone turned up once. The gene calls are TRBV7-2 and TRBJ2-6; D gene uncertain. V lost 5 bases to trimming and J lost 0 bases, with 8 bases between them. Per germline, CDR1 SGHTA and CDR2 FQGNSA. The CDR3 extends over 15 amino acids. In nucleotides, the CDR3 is TGTGCCAGCAGCCCCCGGTCCTCTGGGGCCAACGTCCTGACTTTC. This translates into CASSPRSSGANVLTF.

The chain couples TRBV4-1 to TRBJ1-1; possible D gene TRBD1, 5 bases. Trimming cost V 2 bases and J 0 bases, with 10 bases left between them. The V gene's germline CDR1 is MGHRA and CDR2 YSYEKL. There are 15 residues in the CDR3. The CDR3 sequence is CASSQQATVNTEAFF. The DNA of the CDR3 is TGCGCCAGCAGCCAACAGGCGACAGTGAACACTGAAGCTTTCTTT.

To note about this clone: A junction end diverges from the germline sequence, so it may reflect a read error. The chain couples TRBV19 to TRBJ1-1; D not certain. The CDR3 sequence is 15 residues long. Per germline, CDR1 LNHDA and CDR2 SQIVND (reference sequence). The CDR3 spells CASSILEGKYTEAFF. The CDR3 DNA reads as TGTGCCAGCAGTATTCTGGAGGGAAAGTACACTGAAGCTTTCTTT.

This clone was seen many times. The CDR3 DNA reads TGTGCCAGCAGCTTCTTTAGCGGGCTAGTAGGTTACAATGAGCAGTTCTTC. Translated: CASSFFSGLVGYNEQFF. The V gene is TRBV7-9, the J gene TRBJ2-1; 7 bases are shared with TRBD2. The CDR3 runs to 17 residues. CDR1 is SEHNR, CDR2 FQNEAQ, per germline (reference sequence). J was trimmed by 4 bases and V by 3 bases; bases with no gene match: 12.

The CDR3 sequence is CASSLGGRGTEAFF. CDR3 nucleotide sequence: TGTGCCAGCAGCTTGGGAGGGAGGGGAACTGAAGCTTTCTTT. This chain links TRBV5-6 with TRBJ1-1; TRBD1 is a possible D gene (5 bases). This CDR3 contains 14 residues. Germline V lookup: CDR1 SGHDT, CDR2 YYEEEE. V lost 0 bases, J lost 5 bases, and 11 bases lay in between.

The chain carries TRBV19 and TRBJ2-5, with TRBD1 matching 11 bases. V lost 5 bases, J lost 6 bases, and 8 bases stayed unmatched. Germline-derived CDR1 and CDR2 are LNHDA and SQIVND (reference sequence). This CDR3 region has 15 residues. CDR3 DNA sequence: TGTGCCAGTAGTCCCGGGACAGGGGGGAAGAAGACCCAGTACTTC. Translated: CASSPGTGGKKTQYF.

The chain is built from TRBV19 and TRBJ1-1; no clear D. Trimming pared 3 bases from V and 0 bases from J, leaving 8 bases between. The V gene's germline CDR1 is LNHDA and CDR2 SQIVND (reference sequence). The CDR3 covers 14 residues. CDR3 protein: CASSMGQVNTEAFF. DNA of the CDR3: TGTGCCAGTAGTATGGGCCAGGTGAACACTGAAGCTTTCTTT.

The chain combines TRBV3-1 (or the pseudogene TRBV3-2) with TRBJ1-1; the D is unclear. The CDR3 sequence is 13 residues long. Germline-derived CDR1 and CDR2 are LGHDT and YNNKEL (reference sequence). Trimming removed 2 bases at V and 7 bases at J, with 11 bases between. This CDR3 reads CASSQFGSGEAFF. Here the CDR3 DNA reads TGTGCCAGCAGCCAATTTGGGTCGGGTGAAGCTTTCTTT.

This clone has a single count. The chain's CDR3 is CASSPSGQLNSPLHF. CDR3 in DNA: TGTGCCAGCAGCCCCTCGGGACAGTTAAATTCACCCCTCCACTTT. The chain uses TRBV3-1 (or the pseudogene TRBV3-2) and TRBJ1-6; 7 positions agree with TRBD1. Germline V gives CDR1 LGHDT, CDR2 YNNKEL (reference sequence). The CDR3 covers 15 residues. Unmatched junction bases numbered 7, after V lost 4 bases and J lost 7 bases.